The 2 T cell receptor beta chains presented below share a single source sample, sequenced in a study of long-term antiretroviral therapy in people with HIV. The run of the v3.0 immunoSEQ assay was at survey level. Produced via immunoSEQ multiplex PCR; TCRdb's table is partial and in-frame only. The sample carries roughly 15,000 clones, about 94% recorded once. The sequencing used unsorted PBMCs, collected just under 6.5 years after starting antiretroviral therapy. The receptors derive from a woman in her fifties or sixties with HIV.

This rearrangement joins TRBV18 to TRBJ2-7; 7 bases map to TRBD2. This CDR3 has 13 amino acids. V was pared by 6 bases and J by 3 bases, with 5 bases of the junction left unmatched. Germline values: CDR1 KGHSH, CDR2 LQKENI. The CDR3, as DNA: TGTGCCAGCTCCCCCGGGACTAACTACGAGCAGTACTTC. This translates into CASSPGTNYEQYF. Full variable domain (outside the CDR3, taken from reference TRBV18 and TRBJ2-7): NAGVMQNPRHLVRRRGQEARLRCSPMKGHSHVYWYRQLPEEGLKFMVYLQKENIIDESGMPKERFSAEFPKEGPSILRIQQVVRGDSAAYFCASSPGTNYEQYFGPGTRLTVT.

The gene calls are TRBV6-1 and TRBJ2-5; tentatively, D is TRBD1 (5 bases). This CDR3 is 15 amino acids long. V lost 6 bases, J lost 5 bases, and 19 bases lay in between. Germline lookup yields CDR1 MNHNS and CDR2 SASEGT. CDR3 sequence: CASSVPGQTAETQYF. In nucleotides, the CDR3 is TGTGCCAGCAGCGTTCCGGGCCAGACAGCGGAGACCCAGTACTTC.